These 16 T cell receptor beta chains share one sample of origin, sequenced in a study of shared clonotypes between healthy human individuals (dated by TCRdb to 2019 to 2021). To prepare the library, the immunoSEQ multiplex PCR assay was applied. TCRdb took over this immuneACCESS table, retaining in-frame rearrangements with V and J assigned. Such tables are incomplete; in checked studies, under half of the missing clones stem from an unresolved V gene, and the remainder is unexplained. Within this sample are some 1,600,000 clones, with nearly 99% of them counted one time only. 0.45% of the sample is held by the ten biggest clonotypes. The sequencing sample was made of naive CD4+ T cells sorted from blood. What the cell subset or site label conveys for this sample: CD45RA+ positively selected. These receptors all come from a man aged 25 to 45 in good health.

This chain joins TRBV15 and TRBJ2-1, with 13 bases identical to TRBD2. V lost 1 base, J lost 0 bases, and 6 bases stayed unmatched. Germline assignment: CDR1 LNHNV and CDR2 YYDKDF (reference sequence). The CDR3 covers 19 residues. CDR3: CATSRALAGGPSSYNEQFF. The CDR3 nucleotides read TGTGCCACCAGCAGAGCACTAGCGGGAGGGCCGAGCTCCTACAATGAGCAGTTCTTC.

This chain connects TRBV5-1 to TRBJ2-1, with D tentatively TRBD1 (6 bases). V shed 6 bases and J shed 0 bases, with 13 bases lying between them. CDR1 is SGHRS and CDR2 is YFSETQ in the germline V gene. CDR3 length equals 15 residues. CDR3 coding DNA: TGCGCCAGCAACCGACAGGCGAGCTCCTACAATGAGCAGTTCTTC. It is translated as CASNRQASSYNEQFF.

CDR3 nucleotides: TGTGCCAGCAGCTTGGTAGGGGGAGGAATAGCTTTCTTT. Protein product: CASSLVGGGIAFF. The chain recombines TRBV5-8 with TRBJ1-1, with a possible D match to TRBD1 (6 bases). CDR3 length: 13 amino acids. V lost 0 bases, J lost 10 bases, and 13 bases lay in between. Germline V gives CDR1 SGHTS, CDR2 YDEGEE.

The chain carries TRBV14 and TRBJ2-6; TRBD1 is a possible D gene (6 bases). Germline lookup yields CDR1 SGHDN and CDR2 FVKESK. This CDR3 contains 15 residues. V gave up 4 bases and J gave up 0 bases, with 7 bases separating them. The CDR3 sequence is CASSLQGSGANVLTF. CDR3 nucleotides: TGTGCCAGCAGCCTACAGGGCTCTGGGGCCAACGTCCTGACTTTC.

This clone has only one observation. Within the sample, other DNA sequences also encode this same CDR3. This chain connects TRBV5-1 to TRBJ2-2; TRBD2 agrees at 11 bases. Trimming took 1 base from V and 2 from J; bases not matched to a gene: 4. Germline V gives CDR1 SGHRS, CDR2 YFSETQ. The CDR3 has 17 amino acids. CDR3 nucleotide sequence: TGCGCCAGCAGCTTGCTAGCGGGAGGATTAAACACCGGGGAGCTGTTTTTT. It yields the protein CASSLLAGGLNTGELFF.

The chain couples TRBV7-2 to TRBJ2-4; 7 bases map to TRBD1. Looked up from germline, CDR1 is SGHTA and CDR2 is FQGNSA. The CDR3 runs 19 residues. V dropped 2 bases and J dropped 3; count of bases not matched to a gene: 16. The CDR3 protein is CASSLRGEGAFEGKNIQYF. The CDR3 nucleotides read TGTGCCAGCAGCTTAAGGGGAGAGGGGGCGTTTGAGGGCAAAAACATTCAGTACTTC.

CDR3 sequence reads: CASSSPGGPTDGYTF. The DNA for the CDR3 is TGTGCCAGCAGTTCCCCCGGGGGCCCAACAGACGGCTACACCTTC. The chain has TRBV28 and TRBJ1-2; possible D gene TRBD1, 6 bases. The length of the CDR3 is 15 residues. V lost 4 bases to trimming and J lost 8 bases, with 20 bases between them. The germline V gene encodes CDR1 MDHEN and CDR2 SYDVKM.

The V gene is TRBV28, the J gene TRBJ2-7; a possible D gene is TRBD1 (5 bases). Germline V gene sequence: CDR1 MDHEN, CDR2 SYDVKM. The CDR3 consists of 14 residues. V was trimmed by 3 bases and J by 2 bases, leaving 11 bases between them. The CDR3 DNA reads TGTGCCAGCAGTTTGTCCAGGGCCGCCTACGAGCAGTACTTC. It specifies CASSLSRAAYEQYF.

CDR3 region: CASSPGDRNTEAFF. The CDR3 DNA reads TGCGCCAGCAGCCCGGGGGACAGAAACACTGAAGCTTTCTTT. This chain connects TRBV5-1 to TRBJ1-1; 7 bases map to TRBD1. The J segment lost 2 bases and the V segment lost 4 bases, leaving 5 bases of the junction unmatched. CDR3 length: 14 amino acids. Germline CDR1 is SGHRS and CDR2 is YFSETQ. The full variable domain, its missing parts supplied by reference TRBV5-1 and TRBJ1-1, is KAGVTQTPRYLIKTRGQQVTLSCSPISGHRSVSWYQQTPGQGLQFLFEYFSETQRNKGNFPGRFSGRQFSNSRSEMNVSTLELGDSALYLCASSPGDRNTEAFFGQGTRLTVV.

The chain is built from TRBV10-2 and TRBJ1-1; the D gene is possibly TRBD1 (6 bases). CDR3 length equals 15 residues. The V end lost 1 base, the J end lost 2 bases, and 11 bases lay between the germline ends. Germline values: CDR1 WSHSY, CDR2 SAAADI. CDR3 region: CASSELWDKNTEAFF. The CDR3 region has the DNA TGCGCCAGCAGTGAGTTGTGGGACAAAAACACTGAAGCTTTCTTT.

The chain has TRBV9 and TRBJ2-7, with a weak D call TRBD2 (5 bases). This CDR3 contains 14 residues. The germline V gene encodes CDR1 SGDLS and CDR2 YYNGEE. The V end was cut by 0 bases, the J end by 3 bases, with 10 bases between. The CDR3 protein is CASSVAGGFYEQYF. Written as DNA, the CDR3 is TGTGCCAGCAGCGTAGCTGGAGGTTTCTACGAGCAGTACTTC.

This chain links TRBV18 with TRBJ1-5, with 10 bases lining up with TRBD1. J was trimmed by 2 bases and V by 4 bases; bases with no gene match: 5. Germline V CDR1 and CDR2: KGHSH, LQKENI. The length of the CDR3 is 16 residues. CDR3 protein: CASSRTGTGGNQPQHF. CDR3 coding DNA: TGTGCCAGCTCACGGACCGGGACAGGGGGCAATCAGCCCCAGCATTTT.

V is TRBV9 and J is TRBJ2-5; a possible D gene is TRBD2 (6 bases). The CDR3 consists of 17 residues. The V end was cut by 0 bases, the J end by 4 bases, with 19 bases between. Germline lookup yields CDR1 SGDLS and CDR2 YYNGEE. The CDR3 DNA sequence: TGTGCCAGCAGCGTAGACCCCCCCGGGGGAACGAGAGAGACCCAGTACTTC. This codes for CASSVDPPGGTRETQYF.

This chain links TRBV15 with TRBJ1-2, with TRBD1 matching over 8 bases. The germline gives CDR1 LNHNV, CDR2 YYDKDF (reference sequence). V gave up 0 bases and J gave up 7 bases; unmatched junction bases: 10. The CDR3 is made up of 16 amino acids. CDR3 amino acids: CATSRDRTGTAGGYTF. CDR3 bases: TGTGCCACCAGCAGAGATAGGACAGGGACGGCGGGTGGCTACACCTTC.

For this clone: Other DNA sequences in the sample encode the same CDR3. The chain is built from TRBV20-1 and TRBJ2-1; no definite D call. The CDR3 loop spans 10 amino acids. V lost 5 bases to trimming and J lost 7 bases, with 6 bases between them. Germline CDR1 and CDR2: DFQATT and SNEGSKA (reference sequence). CDR3 sequence reads: CSALVNEQFF. In DNA, the CDR3 is TGCAGTGCTTTGGTGAATGAGCAGTTCTTC.

This clone was observed a single time. The chain combines TRBV7-9 with TRBJ2-1; no clear D gene. The CDR3 contains 12 residues. The germline CDR1 and CDR2 sequences are SEHNR and FQNEAQ (reference sequence). Trimming pared 3 bases from V and 8 bases from J, leaving 8 bases between. CDR3 region: CASSLSYDEQFF. The CDR3 nucleotides read TGTGCCAGCAGCTTGTCGTACGATGAGCAGTTCTTC.